This T cell receptor beta chain was recovered during a study of PD-1 blockade in classical Hodgkin lymphoma. V lost 0 bases and J lost 2; bases outside the gene matches: 3. Germline lookup yields CDR1 SGHRS and CDR2 YFSETQ. The CDR3 sequence is 16 residues long. This clone was observed once. Its matching antigen is unknown. Only in-frame clones appear in the TCRdb table, and some are missing; sequencing was by immunoSEQ multiplex PCR. The profile shows about 30,000 clones, approximately 78% of them singletons. The time point denotes: cycle 4 day 1 (C4D1), after six to seven weeks of nivolumab. In every patient, relapse followed autologous stem cell transplantation, while exposure to brentuximab vedotin differed. Magnetic negative selection of thawed PBMCs was the method by which CD4+ T cells were purified. Study-wide points: Baseline TCR diversity was reportedly lower in newly diagnosed patients than in healthy donors. It was reported as lower still in relapsed/refractory patients. The causes of the repertoire differences, possibly disease activity or prior therapy, remain undefined.

Material: CD4+ T cells from blood, obtained before the fourth cycle of nivolumab. The chain carries TRBV5-1 and TRBJ2-2; the match to TRBD1 covers 8 bases. This receptor was taken from a human donor with classical Hodgkin lymphoma. CDR3 sequence (DNA): TGCGCCAGCAGCTTGGAGACAGGGGCTAACACCGGGGAGCTGTTTTTT. Translating gives CASSLETGANTGELFF.